The 32 T cell receptor beta chains reported below all come from one sample, sequenced in a study of cytomegalovirus exposure and HLA in healthy donors. Sequencing used immunoSEQ multiplex PCR; TCRdb keeps in-frame clones, though not all of them. The table lists under 200,000 clones, approximately 86% of them singletons, with approximately 2.4% in the top ten. The source material was PBMCs. The receptors derive from a woman aged 18 to 35 in good health and CMV-seronegative.

The V gene is TRBV11-2, the J gene TRBJ2-7, with D tentatively TRBD1 (5 bases). The CDR3 has 20 residues. The ends were cut back, 0 bases at V and 6 bases at J, with 30 bases in the middle. Germline V gene data show CDR1 as SGHAT and CDR2 as FQNNGV. The CDR3 sequence: CASSLDQGPDRLLWTGEQYF. The CDR3, as DNA: TGTGCCAGCAGCTTAGATCAGGGCCCCGATCGTCTACTTTGGACGGGCGAGCAGTACTTC.

The chain has TRBV7-8 and TRBJ2-7; 7 bases are a match to TRBD1. CDR3 length: 15 residues. CDR1 SGHVS and CDR2 FQNEAQ come from the germline V gene. With V trimmed by 5 bases and J by 0 bases, 7 bases remained unmatched. In DNA form, the CDR3 reads TGTGCCAGCAGCGGCCGGGACAGAGGCTCCTACGAGCAGTACTTC. Translation gives CASSGRDRGSYEQYF.

The genes are TRBV4-3 and TRBJ2-2; TRBD2 might be the D (6 bases). With 3 bases removed from V and 8 bases from J, the gap between germline ends came to 16 bases. The germline V gene encodes CDR1 LGHNA and CDR2 YSLEER. The CDR3 has 15 amino acids. The chain's CDR3 is CASSQSWRASGELFF. The CDR3, as DNA: TGCGCCAGCAGCCAGTCGTGGAGGGCGTCGGGGGAGCTGTTTTTT.

This chain connects TRBV29-1 to TRBJ2-2; 11 nucleotides match TRBD1. J gave up 6 bases and V 3 bases, and 6 bases lay outside the gene matches. The V gene's germline CDR1 is SQVTM and CDR2 ANQGSEA. The CDR3 length is 15 residues. CDR3 bases: TGCAGCGTTGAGTTTCGGACAGGGGGCCCCGGGGAGCTGTTTTTT. This sequence encodes CSVEFRTGGPGELFF.

The chain has TRBV27 and TRBJ1-3; D not certain. The CDR3 loop spans 15 amino acids. V lost 6 bases and J 0 bases, leaving 12 bases between the germline ends. Germline V gene data show CDR1 as MNHEY and CDR2 as SMNVEV (reference sequence). DNA of the CDR3: TGTGCCAGCAGCCTTCGACACCTCTCTGGAAACACCATATATTTT. It is translated as CASSLRHLSGNTIYF.

The chain recombines TRBV6-1 with TRBJ1-1; possibly TRBD1 for D (5 bases). Germline V gene sequence: CDR1 MNHNS, CDR2 SASEGT. Trimming shortened V by 4 bases and J by 8 bases, and 11 bases separated the two germline ends. CDR3 length: 12 residues. The CDR3 reads CASSVGGAEAFF. The CDR3 nucleotides read TGTGCCAGCAGTGTGGGAGGGGCCGAAGCTTTCTTT.

The V and J genes are TRBV5-1 and TRBJ1-2; D unresolved. The germline gives CDR1 SGHRS, CDR2 YFSETQ. The germline V and J ends were trimmed by 3 bases and 4 bases, with 10 bases remaining between them. The CDR3 covers 13 residues. CDR3 sequence reads: CASSYGDPYGYTF. The CDR3 DNA follows: TGCGCCAGCAGCTATGGAGACCCCTATGGCTACACCTTC.

V and J are TRBV4-3 and TRBJ2-3, with TRBD2 identical over 8 bases. Losses at the gene ends were 2 bases for V and 1 base for J; bases not matched to a gene: 11. CDR1 is LGHNA and CDR2 is YSLEER in the germline V gene. This CDR3 spans 18 amino acids. The CDR3 protein is CASSQRGLAGTRTDTQYF. The CDR3 DNA follows: TGCGCCAGCAGCCAAAGGGGATTAGCGGGAACGCGCACAGATACGCAGTATTTT.

The table lists this clone with many counts. J is TRBJ1-2 and V is TRBV25-1; 9 bases match TRBD1. The CDR3 sequence is 15 residues long. Germline CDR1 and CDR2: MGHDK and SYGVNS. Losses at the gene ends were 4 bases for V and 5 bases for J; bases not matched to a gene: 8. The CDR3 loop reads CASSVTGQGFYGYTF. DNA of the CDR3: TGTGCCAGCAGTGTTACGGGACAGGGATTTTATGGCTACACCTTC.

In its sample, this clone was seen once. The V call is TRBV7-9, the J call TRBJ1-1; D is uncertain. Germline V gene lookup returns CDR1 SEHNR and CDR2 FQNEAQ (reference sequence). Between the trimmed V and J ends, which lost 4 bases and 5 bases, there was a span of 8 bases. CDR3 length: 12 residues. The CDR3 nucleotides read TGTGCCAGCAGCTCACCGAGGACTGAAGCTTTCTTT. As protein: CASSSPRTEAFF.

This chain connects TRBV6-4 to TRBJ1-6, with D possibly matching TRBD1 (5 bases). The V and J ends lost 3 bases and 5 bases respectively, with 5 bases between them. The CDR3 runs 13 residues. Per germline, CDR1 MRHNA and CDR2 SNTAGT. The CDR3 bases are TGTGCCAGCAGTGAAGGGGATAATTCACCCCTCCACTTT. Translating it yields CASSEGDNSPLHF.

J is TRBJ1-4 and V is TRBV5-8; 9 bases line up with TRBD1. Germline loops: CDR1 SGHTS, CDR2 YDEGEE. The CDR3 has 15 residues. With 1 base clipped from V and 7 bases from J, the junction kept 5 bases outside the gene matches. CDR3 loop: CASSLTDRGGEKLFF. The DNA for the CDR3 is TGTGCCAGCAGCTTGACGGACAGGGGAGGTGAAAAACTGTTTTTT.

The chain recombines TRBV27 with TRBJ2-3; TRBD2 is a possible D gene (5 bases). The CDR3 length is 15 residues. Germline CDR1 MNHEY, CDR2 SMNVEV (reference sequence). Trimming removed 2 bases from V and 0 bases from J, with 9 bases in between. The CDR3 spells CASSLRTGSTDTQYF. CDR3 coding DNA: TGTGCCAGCAGTTTAAGGACGGGGAGCACAGATACGCAGTATTTT.

The CDR3 coding sequence is TGTGCCAGCAGCTGGGGGGGTACGCAGTATTTT. It specifies CASSWGGTQYF. The chain couples TRBV5-6 to TRBJ2-3; 7 nucleotides align to TRBD2. V was clipped by 3 bases and J by 8 bases; unmatched bases: 0. The germline V gene has CDR1 SGHDT and CDR2 YYEEEE. The CDR3 loop spans 11 amino acids. Drawing the rest from reference TRBV5-6 and TRBJ2-3, the complete variable domain is DAGVTQSPTHLIKTRGQQVTLRCSPKSGHDTVSWYQQALGQGPQFIFQYYEEEERQRGNFPDRFSGHQFPNYSSELNVNALLLGDSALYLCASSWGGTQYFGPGTRLTVL.

This clone has just a few counts. The chain is built from TRBV7-9 and TRBJ1-2; possibly TRBD1 for D (5 bases). The germline V gene encodes CDR1 SEHNR and CDR2 FQNEAQ (reference sequence). The CDR3 runs to 18 residues. Deletions cut 1 base from V and 0 bases from J, with 18 bases between. CDR3 coding DNA: TGTGCCAGCAGCTTAGGACAGACGATGAGGATAGCTAACTATGGCTACACCTTC. This encodes CASSLGQTMRIANYGYTF.

The chain couples TRBV7-3 to TRBJ2-7, with D possibly being TRBD2 (6 bases). The germline V gene has CDR1 SGHTA and CDR2 FQGTGA. CDR3 length: 17 amino acids. Between the trimmed V and J ends, which lost 1 base and 5 bases, there was a span of 21 bases. The CDR3 DNA reads as TGTGCCAGCAGCTTAAGGGGGGTACCGATCGACTCGGACGAGCAGTACTTC. It yields the protein CASSLRGVPIDSDEQYF.

The chain employs TRBV5-1 and TRBJ2-1, with 9 bases fitting TRBD1. Losses at the gene ends were 4 bases for V and 2 bases for J; bases not matched to a gene: 7. The CDR3 has 16 amino acids. Germline values: CDR1 SGHRS, CDR2 YFSETQ. The chain's CDR3 is CASSSSGTGTYNEQFF. The DNA for the CDR3 is TGCGCCAGCAGCAGTTCCGGGACAGGGACCTACAATGAGCAGTTCTTC.

V and J are TRBV7-2 and TRBJ2-5; weak D call: TRBD1 (7 bases). The germline gives CDR1 SGHTA, CDR2 FQGNSA. The V end lost 5 bases, the J end lost 3 bases, and 13 bases lay between the germline ends. The CDR3 length is 14 residues. In DNA, the CDR3 is TGTGCCAGCAGCGCCGCGGGACAGAAAGAGACCCAGTACTTC. It codes for CASSAAGQKETQYF.

V and J are TRBV7-2 and TRBJ1-1; no reliable D call. The length of the CDR3 is 13 residues. V was pared by 1 base and J by 3 bases, with 6 bases between. Germline values: CDR1 SGHTA, CDR2 FQGNSA. The CDR3 loop reads CASSLVSDTEAFF. CDR3 DNA: TGTGCCAGCAGCTTAGTATCGGACACTGAAGCTTTCTTT.

Worth noting for this clone: Just one base apart from a much larger clone, this may be a read error. Other nucleotide sequences from this sample produce the same CDR3. The chain combines TRBV7-9 with TRBJ1-1; a weak D match, TRBD1 (5 bases). Germline CDR1 SEHNR, CDR2 FQNEAQ (reference sequence). This CDR3 region has 14 residues. Trimming took off 1 base at V and 0 bases at J, with 6 bases between the two ends. CDR3 bases: TGTGCCAGCAGCTTAGGACAGATGAACACTGAAGCTTTCTTT. Amino acids: CASSLGQMNTEAFF.

The rearrangement links TRBV11-2 to TRBJ2-1, with 7 bases that match TRBD2. Germline CDR1 is SGHAT and CDR2 is FQNNGV. CDR3 length equals 15 residues. Trimming removed 0 bases from V and 5 bases from J; junction bases left unmatched: 4. The CDR3: CASSLDGRFDNEQFF. CDR3 nucleotide sequence: TGTGCCAGCAGCTTAGACGGGAGGTTCGACAATGAGCAGTTCTTC. Drawing the rest from reference TRBV11-2 and TRBJ2-1, the complete variable domain is EAGVAQSPRYKIIEKRQSVAFWCNPISGHATLYWYQQILGQGPKLLIQFQNNGVVDDSQLPKDRFSAERLKGVDSTLKIQPAKLEDSAVYLCASSLDGRFDNEQFFGPGTRLTVL.

The J gene is TRBJ1-4, the V gene TRBV9, with D tentatively TRBD1 (6 bases). The V gene's germline CDR1 is SGDLS and CDR2 YYNGEE. The CDR3 covers 15 residues. V lost 4 bases and J lost 8, with 18 bases in between. CDR3 in amino acids: CASSPGRGGEEKLFF. The CDR3 bases are TGTGCCAGCAGCCCCGGTAGAGGGGGTGAGGAAAAACTGTTTTTT.

This chain connects TRBV6-7 to TRBJ1-5; D remains unclear. TRBV6-7 is noted as an ORF with a role that remains uncertain. The CDR3 is 14 residues long. Trimming cost V 2 bases and J 6 bases, with 11 bases left between them. In DNA form, the CDR3 reads TGTGCCAGCAGTTACCTCGAGGAGGGTCAGCCCCAGCATTTT. It codes for CASSYLEEGQPQHF.

This chain uses TRBV6-6 with TRBJ1-2; 8 bases match TRBD1. CDR3 length: 13 residues. CDR1 and CDR2 from the germline V gene are MNHNY and SVGAGI (reference sequence). The V and J ends lost 4 bases and 8 bases, in that order; junction bases with no gene match: 6. Here the CDR3 reads CASSSVTGDGYTF. The CDR3 DNA reads as TGTGCCAGCAGTTCCGTGACAGGGGACGGCTACACCTTC.

The genes are TRBV5-6 and TRBJ2-1; 13 nucleotides line up with TRBD2. J gave up 7 bases and V 4 bases, and 11 bases lay outside the gene matches. CDR3 length: 17 amino acids. In germline, CDR1 is SGHDT, CDR2 YYEEEE. The CDR3 region has the DNA TGTGCCAGCAGCCTCTGGACTAGCGGGAGAGGAAGGAATGAGCAGTTCTTC. This codes for CASSLWTSGRGRNEQFF.

V and J are TRBV6-1 and TRBJ2-3, with 8 bases aligning to TRBD1. The germline V gene has CDR1 MNHNS and CDR2 SASEGT. The CDR3 totals 15 residues. V was pared by 7 bases and J by 2 bases, with 8 bases of the junction left unmatched. CDR3 DNA sequence: TGTGCCAGCACCCCCGGGACAGGTAACACAGATACGCAGTATTTT. Protein sequence: CASTPGTGNTDTQYF.

V and J are TRBV5-1 and TRBJ2-7, with D possibly being TRBD2 (5 bases). Germline V gene sequence: CDR1 SGHRS, CDR2 YFSETQ. This CDR3 has 15 amino acids. The V gene lost 2 bases and the J gene lost 3 bases, with 15 bases spanning the gap. CDR3 DNA sequence: TGCGCCAGCAGCTTCACCGTCGGGGTGGACTACGAGCAGTACTTC. Its translation: CASSFTVGVDYEQYF. The variable domain in full, completed from reference TRBV5-1 and TRBJ2-7, reads KAGVTQTPRYLIKTRGQQVTLSCSPISGHRSVSWYQQTPGQGLQFLFEYFSETQRNKGNFPGRFSGRQFSNSRSEMNVSTLELGDSALYLCASSFTVGVDYEQYFGPGTRLTVT.

This clone is a singleton in its sample. V is TRBV19 and J is TRBJ2-3; tentatively, D is TRBD1 (5 bases). Germline V gene lookup returns CDR1 LNHDA and CDR2 SQIVND (reference sequence). This CDR3 comprises 16 residues. The V end lost 4 bases, the J end lost 2 bases, and 16 bases lay between the germline ends. The CDR3: CASSTRQLRYTDTQYF. The CDR3 region has the DNA TGTGCCAGTAGTACCCGACAGTTACGCTACACAGATACGCAGTATTTT.

The rearrangement uses TRBV5-6 and TRBJ1-2, with 10 bases fitting TRBD1. J gave up 8 bases and V 4 bases, and 14 bases lay outside the gene matches. This CDR3 has 16 residues. Germline CDR1 SGHDT, CDR2 YYEEEE. CDR3 sequence reads: CASSLLTGQGNRGYTF. CDR3 bases: TGTGCCAGCAGCCTTCTCACGGGACAGGGGAACAGAGGCTACACCTTC.

The chain joins TRBV6-5 to TRBJ1-1; D unclear. This CDR3 has 13 residues. Germline V gene sequence: CDR1 MNHEY, CDR2 SVGAGI. The V end was cut by 6 bases, the J end by 0 bases, with 8 bases between. The CDR3 DNA is TGTGCCAGCAGCCCTACCATGAACACTGAAGCTTTCTTT. Amino acids: CASSPTMNTEAFF.

Concerning this clone itself: The junction departs from the called germline gene at one end, perhaps through a read error. The gene calls are TRBV6-1 and TRBJ1-6; D remains ambiguous. CDR3 length equals 13 residues. CDR1 and CDR2 from the germline V gene are MNHNS and SASEGT. CDR3 loop: CASSVSFNSPLHF. The CDR3, as DNA: TGTGCCAGCAGTGTTTCCTTTAATTCACCCCTCCACTTT.

The rearrangement joins TRBV10-2 to TRBJ1-5; D gene uncertain. Germline V gene sequence: CDR1 WSHSY, CDR2 SAAADI. The CDR3 consists of 12 residues. V shed 2 bases and J shed 9 bases, with 8 bases lying between them. The CDR3 reads CASSEPSGPQHF. The CDR3 DNA sequence: TGCGCCAGCAGTGAGCCGTCCGGGCCCCAGCATTTT.